Below, 22 T cell receptor beta chains from the same sample are listed, as sequenced in a study of OX40 agonist ivuxolimab in advanced cancers. Profiling relied on immunoSEQ multiplex PCR, and the TCRdb table lists in-frame clones only, not all of them. The table lists about 19,000 clones, 83% of them singletons. The source was CD4+ or CD8+ T cells sorted from blood, collected in a trial of the OX40 agonist ivuxolimab. Receptors originate from an adult with an advanced solid tumor such as melanoma, head and neck, liver or kidney cancer.

The chain employs TRBV7-2 and TRBJ2-3; possible D gene TRBD2, 6 bases. The length of the CDR3 is 14 residues. From germline, CDR1 is SGHTA and CDR2 FQGNSA. V was shortened by 4 bases and J by 5 bases, with 13 bases between the two germline ends. CDR3 residues: CASSSGTYLDTQYF. DNA for the CDR3: TGTGCCAGCAGCTCAGGGACTTATTTAGATACGCAGTATTTT.

The V gene is TRBV2, the J gene TRBJ1-5; D is unclear. This CDR3 spans 17 amino acids. CDR1 and CDR2 (germline): SNHLY, FYNNEI. V lost 6 bases and J 6 bases, leaving 24 bases between the germline ends. The CDR3 coding sequence is TGTGCCAGCAGCCCATATAGATCCTTTCGGGAGGGTCAGCCCCAGCATTTT. This gives the protein CASSPYRSFREGQPQHF.

The V gene is TRBV19, the J gene TRBJ1-5; TRBD1 is a possible D gene (5 bases). The CDR3 totals 15 residues. The germline V gene has CDR1 LNHDA and CDR2 SQIVND (reference sequence). Deletions cut 5 bases from V and 6 bases from J, with 17 bases between. CDR3 amino acids: CASSPRGFVSQPQHF. The CDR3 nucleotides read TGTGCCAGTAGTCCCCGGGGGTTCGTGAGTCAGCCCCAGCATTTT.

This chain joins TRBV27 and TRBJ2-3; 9 bases line up with TRBD2. V lost 4 bases to trimming and J lost 3 bases; unmatched junction nucleotides: 11. The CDR3 sequence is 17 residues long. Per germline, CDR1 MNHEY and CDR2 SMNVEV (reference sequence). CDR3 coding DNA: TGTGCCAGCAGTTCAAACTACCCAGCGGGGGGAACAGATACGCAGTATTTT. This encodes CASSSNYPAGGTDTQYF.

The CDR3: CASSVEQGTGNTIYF. The CDR3 region has the DNA TGTGCCAGCAGCGTAGAACAGGGAACTGGAAACACCATATATTTT. The V gene is TRBV9, the J gene TRBJ1-3, with D possibly being TRBD1 (6 bases). Trimming took 0 bases from V and 2 from J, leaving 9 bases between them. CDR1 is SGDLS, CDR2 YYNGEE, per germline. The CDR3 is 15 residues long.

This chain links TRBV19 with TRBJ1-1; D gene unclear. The V gene lost 7 bases and the J gene lost 0 bases, with 12 bases spanning the gap. CDR1 LNHDA and CDR2 SQIVND come from the germline V gene (reference sequence). This CDR3 spans 14 amino acids. The CDR3 reads CASNEAVMNTEAFF. As DNA, the CDR3 is TGTGCCAGTAACGAAGCCGTTATGAACACTGAAGCTTTCTTT.

J is TRBJ2-1 and V is TRBV27; possibly TRBD1 for D (8 bases). The germline gives CDR1 MNHEY, CDR2 SMNVEV (reference sequence). This CDR3 comprises 14 residues. Trimming removed 3 bases at V and 6 bases at J, with 12 bases between. The CDR3 sequence: CASSFHRGGNEQFF. CDR3 coding DNA: TGTGCCAGCAGTTTCCACAGGGGGGGCAATGAGCAGTTCTTC.

The rearrangement links TRBV2 to TRBJ1-4, with D maybe TRBD1 (6 bases). Germline CDR1 SNHLY, CDR2 FYNNEI. The length of the CDR3 is 15 residues. V was trimmed by 3 bases and J by 8 bases, leaving 16 bases between them. The CDR3 region has the DNA TGTGCCAGCAGTGATGTGGGGGGCGCGGGAGAAAAACTGTTTTTT. As protein: CASSDVGGAGEKLFF.

The chain employs TRBV28 and TRBJ1-4; TRBD1 matches at 7 bases. V shed 1 base and J 12 bases; nucleotides not matched to a gene: 17. Germline lookup yields CDR1 MDHEN and CDR2 SYDVKM. The CDR3 is made up of 17 amino acids. The DNA for the CDR3 is TGTGCCAGCAGTTTATACTCTTGGCTGGGGACCGACAGGGAACTGTTTTTT. It translates to CASSLYSWLGTDRELFF.

This chain connects TRBV28 to TRBJ2-1; 9 nucleotides align to TRBD1. The CDR3 length is 20 residues. Germline CDR1 is MDHEN and CDR2 is SYDVKM. The ends lost 3 bases at V and 0 bases at J; junction bases unmatched: 15. The CDR3 DNA sequence: TGTGCCAGCAGTTTTCCGGGACAGGGAGAATATGATGGCTCCTACAATGAGCAGTTCTTC. Translated, it gives CASSFPGQGEYDGSYNEQFF.

The rearrangement uses TRBV7-2 and TRBJ1-6; no clear D. Trimming left V 0 bases short and J 0 bases short, with 9 bases between. Germline V gives CDR1 SGHTA, CDR2 FQGNSA. This CDR3 is 17 amino acids long. The CDR3 reads CASSLAVGFSYNSPLHF. The CDR3 DNA follows: TGTGCCAGCAGCTTAGCGGTAGGGTTCTCCTATAATTCACCCCTCCACTTT.

The table lists this clone with a count of one. The genes are TRBV9 and TRBJ2-7, with D uncertain. Per the germline V gene, CDR1 is SGDLS and CDR2 is YYNGEE. CDR3 length equals 12 residues. Deletions cut 4 bases from V and 5 bases from J, with 10 bases between. CDR3 sequence (DNA): TGTGCCAGCAGCCCACGAATCAACGAGCAGTACTTC. Amino acids: CASSPRINEQYF.

The chain couples TRBV2 to TRBJ2-7; TRBD1 agrees at 7 bases. The CDR3 is 15 residues long. Germline values: CDR1 SNHLY, CDR2 FYNNEI. The V and J ends lost 3 bases and 2 bases, in that order; junction bases with no gene match: 7. The CDR3 loop reads CASSENPQGTYEQYF. The CDR3, as DNA: TGTGCCAGCAGTGAGAACCCACAGGGGACCTACGAGCAGTACTTC.

The V gene is TRBV25-1, the J gene TRBJ2-7; unclear D gene. The CDR3 has 11 residues. The germline V and J ends were trimmed by 8 bases and 0 bases, with 5 bases remaining between them. CDR1 and CDR2 (germline): MGHDK, SYGVNS. The CDR3 DNA reads TGTGCCAGCCGATTCTCCTACGAGCAGTACTTC. Encoded protein: CASRFSYEQYF.

The chain employs TRBV7-8 and TRBJ1-1, with D tentatively TRBD1 (6 bases). The CDR3 sequence is 17 residues long. V gave up 3 bases and J gave up 3 bases, with 20 bases separating them. Germline V gene sequence: CDR1 SGHVS, CDR2 FQNEAQ. Here the CDR3 DNA reads TGTGCCAGCAGCTTTTATTGGGGGGGCGAGTTGGACACTGAAGCTTTCTTT. Protein product: CASSFYWGGELDTEAFF.

This chain connects TRBV21-1 to TRBJ2-2; the D call in the table, TRBD1, was not verified against the DNA. TRBV21-1 is given as a pseudogene. CDR3 length: 17 amino acids. The CDR3 DNA reads as TGTGCCAGCAGCGCCCTAGAGACAGTTCTCGACACCGGGGAGCTGTTTTTT. Translation gives CASSALETVLDTGELFF.

The rearrangement uses TRBV7-2 and TRBJ2-7; D could derive from TRBD1 or TRBD2 (5 bases each). Germline V gives CDR1 SGHTA, CDR2 FQGNSA. The germline V and J ends were trimmed by 3 bases and 5 bases, with 14 bases remaining between them. This CDR3 region has 14 residues. CDR3 protein: CASSFLGTINEQYF. DNA of the CDR3: TGTGCCAGCAGCTTTTTAGGGACGATCAACGAGCAGTACTTC.

CDR3 loop: CAHFNTGELFF. The CDR3 DNA reads as TGTGCCCACTTTAACACCGGGGAGCTGTTTTTT. The gene calls are TRBV7-9 and TRBJ2-2; D gene unclear. The CDR3 runs 11 residues. V lost 11 bases, J lost 2 bases, and 6 bases lay in between. Germline V CDR1 and CDR2: SEHNR, FQNEAQ (reference sequence).

The chain combines TRBV4-3 with TRBJ2-7; D not resolved. This CDR3 has 15 amino acids. The V end lost 0 bases, the J end lost 3 bases, and 12 bases lay between the germline ends. Germline V gives CDR1 LGHNA, CDR2 YSLEER. CDR3: CASSQDFLPNYEQYF. The CDR3 nucleotides read TGCGCCAGCAGCCAAGATTTCCTGCCTAACTACGAGCAGTACTTC.

The V call is TRBV20-1, the J call TRBJ2-7; D not resolved. The V end lost 5 bases, the J end lost 5 bases, and 10 bases lay between the germline ends. CDR1 is DFQATT, CDR2 SNEGSKA, per germline (reference sequence). The CDR3 has 11 residues. CDR3 coding DNA: TGCAGTGCTGCCCTTTGGAACGAGCAGTACTTC. It translates to CSAALWNEQYF.

This clone has just a few counts. The rearrangement uses TRBV7-3 and TRBJ1-2, with a tentative D call TRBD1 (6 bases). The CDR3 runs to 11 residues. Trimming removed 4 bases from V and 6 bases from J, with 6 bases in between. The germline V gene encodes CDR1 SGHTA and CDR2 FQGTGA. The CDR3 reads CASSSGDGYTF. The CDR3 nucleotides read TGTGCCAGCAGCTCAGGGGATGGCTACACCTTC.

V and J are TRBV9 and TRBJ2-2; D is ambiguous. V was shortened by 0 bases and J by 6 bases, with 6 bases between the two germline ends. Germline CDR1 reads SGDLS; CDR2 reads YYNGEE. This CDR3 contains 13 residues. The chain's CDR3 is CASSVATSGELFF. The CDR3 DNA sequence: TGTGCCAGCAGCGTAGCTACATCCGGGGAGCTGTTTTTT.